Ten or more counts support the clone carrying this TCR beta chain. This entry is derived from a study of T cells in Graves' hyperthyroidism and ophthalmopathy. TCR beta CDR3 regions were amplified from RNA. A set of HTBI primers served as the primers for a first-round RT-PCR of the TCR CDR3. MiXCR, applied by TCRdb to the multiplex PCR reads, yields one record per CDR3 protein. The sample records about 360,000 distinct CDR3 sequences, roughly 12% being singletons. The CDR3 is made up of 14 amino acids. Between the trimmed V and J ends, which lost 5 bases and 2 bases, there was a span of 11 bases. In germline, CDR1 is SGHTA, CDR2 FQGNSA.

The receptor was isolated from a man aged 30 to 39 with Graves' hyperthyroidism that later progressed to Graves' ophthalmopathy. The sample consisted of blood. The rearrangement links TRBV7-2 to TRBJ2-3; TRBD2 might be the D (7 bases). The DNA of the CDR3 is TGTGCCAGCAGCCGCGGGGGCCCCACAGATACGCAGTATTTT. The encoded protein is CASSRGGPTDTQYF.